Presented here are 27 T cell receptor beta chains from one specimen sequenced in a study of blood T cell repertoires in COVID-19. Profiled with immunoSEQ multiplex PCR; TCRdb holds only in-frame clones, not every one. The sample records around 280,000 clones, 75% to 90% being singletons. The sequenced sample consisted of peripheral blood. The receptors derive from a woman in her twenties or thirties who had recovered from COVID-19.

This clone was seen a few times. The chain combines TRBV6-2 or TRBV6-3 with TRBJ2-6; 7 bases align to TRBD1. The germline gives CDR1 MNHEY, CDR2 SVGEGT. The CDR3 extends over 15 amino acids. V trimming: 4 bases; J trimming: 1 base; junction bases outside the gene matches: 1. CDR3 coding DNA: TGTGCCAGCAGTTCGACAGGGTCTGGGGCCAACGTCCTGACTTTC. Its translation: CASSSTGSGANVLTF.

The chain employs TRBV10-3 and TRBJ2-5; 12 nucleotides agree with TRBD1. CDR3 length: 13 residues. The V gene end was trimmed by 8 bases and the J gene end by 5 bases; junction bases not matched to a gene: 3. Germline-derived CDR1 and CDR2 are ENHRY and SYGVKD. This CDR3 reads CAIGDRGQETQYF. The CDR3 DNA reads TGTGCCATCGGGGACAGGGGGCAGGAGACCCAGTACTTC.

The V call is TRBV19, the J call TRBJ2-2; D is ambiguous. This CDR3 is 12 amino acids long. The V gene lost 11 bases and the J gene lost 0 bases, with 7 bases spanning the gap. From germline, CDR1 is LNHDA and CDR2 SQIVND (reference sequence). The CDR3 loop reads CACDPNTGELFF. CDR3 DNA sequence: TGTGCCTGCGATCCGAACACCGGGGAGCTGTTTTTT. Full variable domain (missing parts from reference TRBV19 and TRBJ2-2): DGGITQSPKYLFRKEGQNVTLSCEQNLNHDAMYWYRQDPGQGLRLIYYSQIVNDFQKGDIAEGYSVSREKKESFPLTVTSAQKNPTAFYLCACDPNTGELFFGEGSRLTVL.

The chain combines TRBV7-2 with TRBJ2-1; the match to TRBD2 covers 7 bases. Germline V lookup: CDR1 SGHTA, CDR2 FQGNSA. The CDR3 totals 15 residues. V was clipped by 2 bases and J by 5 bases; unmatched bases: 6. Written as DNA, the CDR3 is TGTGCCAGCAGCTTAATAGCTAGCGGAAACAATGAGCAGTTCTTC. It yields the protein CASSLIASGNNEQFF.

The chain couples TRBV7-9 to TRBJ2-1; D unresolved. Germline V CDR1 and CDR2: SEHNR, FQNEAQ (reference sequence). The CDR3 spans 16 residues. With 7 bases removed from V and 6 bases from J, the gap between germline ends came to 22 bases. CDR3 in amino acids: CASNPTSDSPPNEQFF. The CDR3 DNA follows: TGTGCCAGCAATCCTACAAGCGACTCGCCACCCAATGAGCAGTTCTTC.

This chain links TRBV29-1 with TRBJ1-4, with D perhaps TRBD1 (5 bases). Trimming stripped 1 base from V and 4 bases from J, with 10 bases between. The CDR3 is made up of 14 amino acids. Germline loops: CDR1 SQVTM, CDR2 ANQGSEA. CDR3 in amino acids: CSVEAGQGNEKLFF. The CDR3 DNA reads TGCAGCGTTGAAGCGGGCCAGGGTAATGAAAAACTGTTTTTT.

The chain is built from TRBV3-1 (or the pseudogene TRBV3-2) and TRBJ2-7; maybe TRBD2 (6 bases). The CDR3 extends over 17 amino acids. Germline V CDR1 and CDR2: LGHDT, YNNKEL (reference sequence). Trimming shortened V by 0 bases and J by 0 bases, and 15 bases separated the two germline ends. The CDR3 DNA reads as TGTGCCAGCAGCCAAGATACCCCTAGCGCCGGCTCCTACGAGCAGTACTTC. As protein: CASSQDTPSAGSYEQYF.

The rearrangement links TRBV4-3 to TRBJ2-3; tentatively, D is TRBD2 (5 bases). The V gene's germline CDR1 is LGHNA and CDR2 YSLEER. V was clipped by 2 bases and J by 8 bases, with 14 bases between them. The CDR3 is 14 residues long. The CDR3 bases are TGCGCCAGCAGCCAATTCGACTATGGACCTACGCAGTATTTT. This codes for CASSQFDYGPTQYF.

J is TRBJ1-5 and V is TRBV24-1; 10 positions agree with TRBD1. Germline CDR1 is KGHDR and CDR2 is SFDVKD. This CDR3 contains 16 residues. With 4 bases clipped from V and 7 bases from J, the junction kept 9 bases outside the gene matches. The CDR3 region has the DNA TGTGCCACCAGTGACACGACAGGGGGCTATTGGCAGCCCCAGCATTTT. It yields the protein CATSDTTGGYWQPQHF.

This clone was found once. The chain links TRBV9 to TRBJ1-2; tentative D call: TRBD1 (5 bases). The CDR3 is 12 amino acids. With 3 bases removed from V and 8 bases from J, the gap between germline ends came to 11 bases. CDR1 and CDR2 from the germline V gene are SGDLS and YYNGEE. CDR3 sequence (DNA): TGTGCCAGCAGCGGCACAGGCGGAGGCTACACCTTC. Amino acids: CASSGTGGGYTF.

The rearrangement joins TRBV7-2 to TRBJ2-7, with a weak D call TRBD2 (6 bases). Germline V gene data show CDR1 as SGHTA and CDR2 as FQGNSA. Between the trimmed V and J ends, which lost 1 base and 3 bases, there was a span of 13 bases. This CDR3 has 15 amino acids. The CDR3 region is CASSLEDGGIYEQYF. Here the CDR3 DNA reads TGTGCCAGCAGCTTAGAGGATGGCGGGATCTACGAGCAGTACTTC. Full variable domain (outside the CDR3, taken from reference TRBV7-2 and TRBJ2-7): GAGVSQSPSNKVTEKGKDVELRCDPISGHTALYWYRQSLGQGLEFLIYFQGNSAPDKSGLPSDRFSAERTGGSVSTLTIQRTQQEDSAVYLCASSLEDGGIYEQYFGPGTRLTVT.

The chain joins TRBV7-2 to TRBJ2-5, with 10 bases identical to TRBD2. The trim removed 5 bases at V and 5 bases at J, leaving 8 bases unmatched. The CDR3 extends over 15 amino acids. Germline-derived CDR1 and CDR2 are SGHTA and FQGNSA. In nucleotides, the CDR3 is TGTGCCAGCAGCCATCCAGCGGGGGGGCATGAGACCCAGTACTTC. Amino acid sequence: CASSHPAGGHETQYF.

This clone was picked up one time. The chain carries TRBV9 and TRBJ1-2; possibly TRBD1 for D (6 bases). The CDR3 sequence is 17 residues long. Trimming took 1 base from V and 0 from J, leaving 16 bases between them. Germline CDR1 SGDLS, CDR2 YYNGEE. CDR3 DNA sequence: TGTGCCAGCAGCGTACGAGGACAGCTCATAGCTAACTATGGCTACACCTTC. Residues: CASSVRGQLIANYGYTF.

This chain connects TRBV30 to TRBJ1-3; tentatively, D is TRBD1 (6 bases). Germline values: CDR1 GTSNPN, CDR2 SVGIG (reference sequence). V was clipped by 1 base and J by 0 bases, with 13 bases between them. The CDR3 runs to 16 residues. The CDR3 reads CAWSEGGILSGNTIYF. In nucleotides, the CDR3 is TGTGCCTGGAGTGAGGGGGGGATTCTCTCTGGAAACACCATATATTTT.

This clone is a singleton in its sample. This chain connects TRBV19 to TRBJ2-1; 13 bases fit TRBD2. The germline gives CDR1 LNHDA, CDR2 SQIVND (reference sequence). With 4 bases clipped from V and 2 bases from J, the junction kept 5 bases outside the gene matches. This CDR3 is built from 17 residues. CDR3 sequence (DNA): TGTGCCAGTAGTAGTGGGACTAGCGGGGCCCCCTACAATGAGCAGTTCTTC. Amino acids: CASSSGTSGAPYNEQFF.

The sample holds one count of this clone. Here the CDR3 DNA reads TGTGCCAGCAGCGCTGGGGGGTACCAAGAGACCCAGTACTTC. Amino acid sequence: CASSAGGYQETQYF. The V call is TRBV9, the J call TRBJ2-5, with TRBD2 as a possible D gene (6 bases). Germline loops: CDR1 SGDLS, CDR2 YYNGEE. There are 14 residues in the CDR3. With 3 bases removed from V and 0 bases from J, the gap between germline ends came to 9 bases.

The count of this clone is one. CDR3 in DNA: TGTGCCAGCAGCCAAAACAGGGGCTACGAGCAGTACTTC. Its protein product is CASSQNRGYEQYF. The gene calls are TRBV7-2 and TRBJ2-7, with 7 bases that match TRBD1. Germline-derived CDR1 and CDR2 are SGHTA and FQGNSA. Germline trimming cut 5 bases from V and 3 bases from J; bases unmatched to any gene: 4. There are 13 residues in the CDR3.

V usage is TRBV20-1 and J usage is TRBJ2-7; 9 bases line up with TRBD2. J gave up 1 base and V 3 bases, and 7 bases lay outside the gene matches. Germline V gives CDR1 DFQATT, CDR2 SNEGSKA (reference sequence). This CDR3 spans 15 amino acids. CDR3 loop: CSASLGSGGSYEQYF. DNA for the CDR3: TGCAGTGCTAGTCTAGGGAGCGGGGGGTCCTACGAGCAGTACTTC.

This chain uses TRBV19 with TRBJ2-3; 9 positions match TRBD1. The trim removed 5 bases at V and 4 bases at J, leaving 7 bases unmatched. This CDR3 region has 15 residues. Looked up from germline, CDR1 is LNHDA and CDR2 is SQIVND (reference sequence). CDR3 loop: CASSLQGATADTQYF. Here the CDR3 DNA reads TGTGCCAGTAGTTTACAGGGGGCTACCGCAGATACGCAGTATTTT.

The V call is TRBV5-5, the J call TRBJ2-3; D may be TRBD1 (5 bases). Germline CDR1 and CDR2: SGHKS and YYEKEE (reference sequence). Deletions cut 4 bases from V and 3 bases from J, with 9 bases between. This CDR3 spans 13 amino acids. CDR3 sequence: CASSVKGTDTQYF. As DNA, the CDR3 is TGTGCCAGCAGCGTAAAGGGGACAGATACGCAGTATTTT.

V and J are TRBV25-1 and TRBJ1-5; 8 bases map to TRBD1. Trimming took 6 bases from V and 1 from J; bases not matched to a gene: 2. Germline lookup yields CDR1 MGHDK and CDR2 SYGVNS. The CDR3 contains 14 residues. CDR3: CASSWTGSNQPQHF. The CDR3 bases are TGTGCCAGCAGCTGGACAGGGAGCAATCAGCCCCAGCATTTT.

V usage is TRBV7-6 and J usage is TRBJ2-1; D call uncertain. There are 15 residues in the CDR3. Deletions cut 5 bases from V and 1 base from J, with 12 bases between. In germline, CDR1 is SGHVS, CDR2 FNYEAQ. CDR3 bases: TGTGCCAGCAGCCCCTTAGCCCAATCCTACAATGAGCAGTTCTTC. Amino acids: CASSPLAQSYNEQFF.

This clone showed up just once. In nucleotides, the CDR3 is TGTGCCAGCAGCTTGTCGCAGGGGATGTACGAGACCCAGTACTTC. This gives the protein CASSLSQGMYETQYF. The chain couples TRBV5-6 to TRBJ2-5; D is perhaps TRBD1 (6 bases). The CDR3 has 15 residues. CDR1 SGHDT and CDR2 YYEEEE come from the germline V gene. V lost 1 base and J 5 bases, leaving 15 bases between the germline ends.

This clone was counted only a few times. The genes are TRBV3-1 (or the pseudogene TRBV3-2) and TRBJ2-1; the match to TRBD2 covers 7 bases. This CDR3 is built from 18 residues. With 1 base clipped from V and 0 bases from J, the junction kept 9 bases outside the gene matches. Germline lookup yields CDR1 LGHDT and CDR2 YNNKEL (reference sequence). CDR3 nucleotide sequence: TGTGCCAGCAGCCAAGCAATGGGGGGGTACAGCTCCTACAATGAGCAGTTCTTC. Its translation is CASSQAMGGYSSYNEQFF.

The genes are TRBV12-5 and TRBJ2-3; 8 bases line up with TRBD2. The CDR3 spans 16 residues. V shed 5 bases, J shed 0 bases, and the junction held 7 bases outside the gene matches. Germline loops: CDR1 LGHNT, CDR2 FRNRAP. In DNA form, the CDR3 reads TGTGCTAGTGGTCCGGGACTAGTTGCTAGCACAGATACGCAGTATTTT. Translating gives CASGPGLVASTDTQYF.

The J gene is TRBJ2-5, the V gene TRBV6-4; D not certain. This CDR3 contains 13 residues. Germline V gene sequence: CDR1 MRHNA, CDR2 SNTAGT. V lost 0 bases to trimming and J lost 5 bases, with 7 bases between them. The CDR3 spells CASSDSFGETQYF. The CDR3 coding sequence is TGTGCCAGCAGTGACTCATTCGGTGAGACCCAGTACTTC.

The chain recombines TRBV7-2 with TRBJ2-7; a possible D gene is TRBD2 (5 bases). Trimming cost V 5 bases and J 5 bases, with 10 bases left between them. CDR3 length: 12 residues. Per germline, CDR1 SGHTA and CDR2 FQGNSA. This CDR3 is CASSPDWDEQYF. The CDR3 DNA follows: TGTGCCAGCAGCCCGGACTGGGACGAGCAGTACTTC. The complete variable domain, with remaining parts taken from reference TRBV7-2 and TRBJ2-7, reads GAGVSQSPSNKVTEKGKDVELRCDPISGHTALYWYRQSLGQGLEFLIYFQGNSAPDKSGLPSDRFSAERTGGSVSTLTIQRTQQEDSAVYLCASSPDWDEQYFGPGTRLTVT.